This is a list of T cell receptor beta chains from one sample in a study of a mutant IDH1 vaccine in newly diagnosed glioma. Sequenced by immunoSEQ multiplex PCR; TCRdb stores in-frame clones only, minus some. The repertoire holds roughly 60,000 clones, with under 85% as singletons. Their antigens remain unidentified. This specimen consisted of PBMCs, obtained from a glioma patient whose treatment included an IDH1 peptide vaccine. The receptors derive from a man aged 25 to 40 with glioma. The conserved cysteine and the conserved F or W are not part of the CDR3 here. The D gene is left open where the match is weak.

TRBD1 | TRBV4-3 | ASSPADRQGNQPQH
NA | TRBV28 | ASSYRRDSPTYEQY
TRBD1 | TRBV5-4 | ASSPTGVEAF
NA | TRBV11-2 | ASSFSGPQAYGYT
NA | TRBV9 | ASSVGERAYQETQY
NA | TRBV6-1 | ASSEGGSYEQY
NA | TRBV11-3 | ASSLSGPSTDTQY
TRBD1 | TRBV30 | AWGGTGTHQPQH
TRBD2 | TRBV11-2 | ASSSRLAGAGELF
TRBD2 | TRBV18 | ASSLRMPSGGSYEQY
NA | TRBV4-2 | ASSRLTYTGELF
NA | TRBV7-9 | ASSLLVGSQF
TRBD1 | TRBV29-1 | SYQGATYGYT
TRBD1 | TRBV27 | ASSTGTGNLNTEAF
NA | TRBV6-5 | ASGWGIQETQY
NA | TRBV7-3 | ASSFRERNTEAF
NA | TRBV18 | ASSPYVEFEAF
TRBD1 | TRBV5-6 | ASTYSGTGLQPQH
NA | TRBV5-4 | ASSPATYQGQETQY
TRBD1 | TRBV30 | AWTEDRVSAEQY
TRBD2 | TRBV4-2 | AGSLLAGDQETQY
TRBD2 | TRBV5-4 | ASSLAGGRPSYEQY
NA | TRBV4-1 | ASSQVPGSGNTIY
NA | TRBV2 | ASSDGQLPPQH
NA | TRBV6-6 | ASSTSGAGRTGELF
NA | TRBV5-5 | ASSSRSNSPLH
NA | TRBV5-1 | ASSFDLTLYNEQF
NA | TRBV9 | ASSVRDSFTDTQY
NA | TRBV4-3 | ASSQEAGPVYEQY
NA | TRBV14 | ASSQLTSVYGYT
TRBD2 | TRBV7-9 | ASSSLLAGGTDTQY
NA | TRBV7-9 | ASSSGAMNTEAF
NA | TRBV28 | ASTLGGGYEQY
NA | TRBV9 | ASSVGLSNTEAF
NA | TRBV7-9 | ASSLVTEQF
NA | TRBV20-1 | SARDNSPLH
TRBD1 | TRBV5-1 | ASSLMGQDANYGYT
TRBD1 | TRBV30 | AWGDRGPPT
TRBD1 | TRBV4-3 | ASSHSPGGGADTQY
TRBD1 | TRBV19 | ASKASSGQGFYEQY